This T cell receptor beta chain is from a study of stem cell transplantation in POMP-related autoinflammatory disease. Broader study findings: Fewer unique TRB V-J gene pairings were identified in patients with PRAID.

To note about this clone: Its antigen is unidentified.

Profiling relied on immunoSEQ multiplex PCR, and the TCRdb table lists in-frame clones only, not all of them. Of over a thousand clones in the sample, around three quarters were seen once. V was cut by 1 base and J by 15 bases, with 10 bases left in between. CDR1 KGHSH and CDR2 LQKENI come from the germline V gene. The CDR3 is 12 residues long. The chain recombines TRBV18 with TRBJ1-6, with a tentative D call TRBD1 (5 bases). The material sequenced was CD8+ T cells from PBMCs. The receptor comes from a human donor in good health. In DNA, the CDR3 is TGTGCCAGCTCACCACAGGACAATAGCCTCCACTTT. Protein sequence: CASSPQDNSLHF.